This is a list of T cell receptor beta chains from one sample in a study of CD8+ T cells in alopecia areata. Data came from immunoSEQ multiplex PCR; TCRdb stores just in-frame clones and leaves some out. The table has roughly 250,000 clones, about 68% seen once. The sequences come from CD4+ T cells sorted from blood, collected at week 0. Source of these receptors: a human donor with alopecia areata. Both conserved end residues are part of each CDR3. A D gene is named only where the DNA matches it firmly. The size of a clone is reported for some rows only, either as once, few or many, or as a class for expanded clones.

CDR3 protein: CASSYGTTDSPLHF
CDR3 DNA: TGTGCCAGCAGTTACGGGACGACAGATTCACCCCTCCACTTT
clone size: NA
D gene: NA
J gene: TRBJ1-6
V gene: TRBV6-5

CDR3 protein: CSVVRDLTGELFF
CDR3 DNA: TGCAGCGTTGTAAGGGACCTCACCGGGGAGCTGTTTTTT
clone size: NA
D gene: NA
J gene: TRBJ2-2
V gene: TRBV29-1

CDR3 protein: CASSFSETSSYNEQFF
CDR3 DNA: TGCGCCAGCAGCTTTAGTGAGACAAGTTCCTACAATGAGCAGTTCTTC
clone size: few
D gene: NA
J gene: TRBJ2-1
V gene: TRBV5-1

CDR3 protein: CASSLAPGYEQYF
CDR3 DNA: TGTGCCAGCAGCTTGGCCCCGGGCTACGAGCAGTACTTC
clone size: once
D gene: NA
J gene: TRBJ2-7
V gene: TRBV5-6

CDR3 protein: CASSPGTGDEQYF
CDR3 DNA: TGTGCCAGCAGCCCCGGGACAGGGGATGAGCAGTACTTC
clone size: NA
D gene: TRBD1
J gene: TRBJ2-7
V gene: TRBV7-3

CDR3 protein: CASRGQGNEQYF
CDR3 DNA: TGTGCCAGCAGGGGACAGGGGAACGAGCAGTACTTC
clone size: NA
D gene: TRBD1
J gene: TRBJ2-7
V gene: TRBV2

CDR3 protein: CAWSEGNYEQYF
CDR3 DNA: TGTGCCTGGAGTGAGGGGAACTACGAGCAGTACTTC
clone size: NA
D gene: NA
J gene: TRBJ2-7
V gene: TRBV30

CDR3 protein: CASSLSTFGGPLHF
CDR3 DNA: TGTGCCAGCAGCTTATCGACTTTTGGGGGTCCCCTCCACTTT
clone size: NA
D gene: NA
J gene: TRBJ1-6
V gene: TRBV11-2

CDR3 protein: CATSRDFGWRETQYF
CDR3 DNA: TGTGCCACCAGCAGAGATTTTGGCTGGAGGGAGACCCAGTACTTC
clone size: once
D gene: NA
J gene: TRBJ2-5
V gene: TRBV15

CDR3 protein: CSARTDSEAFF
CDR3 DNA: TGCAGTGCTAGGACCGATAGTGAAGCTTTCTTT
clone size: few
D gene: NA
J gene: TRBJ1-1
V gene: TRBV20-1

CDR3 protein: CASSPIQDSAYEQYF
CDR3 DNA: TGTGCCAGCAGCCCTATCCAGGACAGCGCCTACGAGCAGTACTTC
clone size: NA
D gene: NA
J gene: TRBJ2-7
V gene: TRBV7-8

CDR3 protein: CASSPTTYEQYF
CDR3 DNA: TGCGCCAGCAGCCCAACCACCTACGAGCAGTACTTC
clone size: NA
D gene: NA
J gene: TRBJ2-7
V gene: TRBV5-1

CDR3 protein: CASCEFQRSNTIYF
CDR3 DNA: TGTGCCAGCTGTGAGTTCCAGAGGTCCAACACCATATATTTT
clone size: NA
D gene: NA
J gene: TRBJ1-3
V gene: TRBV7-2

CDR3 protein: CASSVDRRYEQYF
CDR3 DNA: TGTGCCAGCAGCGTTGACAGACGCTACGAGCAGTACTTC
clone size: NA
D gene: NA
J gene: TRBJ2-7
V gene: TRBV5-6

CDR3 protein: CASSLEGPEAFF
CDR3 DNA: TGCGCCAGCAGCTTGGAAGGGCCTGAAGCTTTCTTT
clone size: few
D gene: NA
J gene: TRBJ1-1
V gene: TRBV5-1

CDR3 protein: CASSAFSGGTGANVLTF
CDR3 DNA: TGTGCCAGCAGTGCTTTTTCAGGGGGCACTGGGGCCAACGTCCTGACTTTC
clone size: NA
D gene: TRBD1
J gene: TRBJ2-6
V gene: TRBV6-4

CDR3 protein: CASSLLARGDTEAFF
CDR3 DNA: TGCGCCAGCAGCCTACTCGCCCGGGGGGACACTGAAGCTTTCTTT
clone size: NA
D gene: NA
J gene: TRBJ1-1
V gene: TRBV5-1

CDR3 protein: CASKSGGPNYGYTF
CDR3 DNA: TGTGCCAGCAAATCAGGGGGACCTAACTATGGCTACACCTTC
clone size: few
D gene: TRBD1
J gene: TRBJ1-2
V gene: TRBV2

CDR3 protein: CASSVNQGLDDEQYF
CDR3 DNA: TGTGCCAGCAGTGTCAATCAGGGGTTGGACGACGAGCAGTACTTC
clone size: few
D gene: NA
J gene: TRBJ2-7
V gene: TRBV2